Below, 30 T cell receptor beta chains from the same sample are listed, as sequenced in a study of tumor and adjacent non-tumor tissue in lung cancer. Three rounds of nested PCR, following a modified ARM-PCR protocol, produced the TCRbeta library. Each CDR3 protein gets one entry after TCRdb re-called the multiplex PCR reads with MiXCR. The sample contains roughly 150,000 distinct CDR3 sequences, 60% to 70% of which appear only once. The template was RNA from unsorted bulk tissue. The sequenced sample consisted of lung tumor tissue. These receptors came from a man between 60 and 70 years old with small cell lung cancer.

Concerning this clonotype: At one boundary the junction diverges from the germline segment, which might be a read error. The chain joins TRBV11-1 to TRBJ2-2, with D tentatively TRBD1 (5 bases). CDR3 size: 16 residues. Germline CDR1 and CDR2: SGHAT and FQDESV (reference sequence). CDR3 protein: CASSSPDMVYTGELFF. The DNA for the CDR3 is TGTGCCAGTAGCTCCCCGGACATGGTATACACCGGGGAGCTGTTTTTT.

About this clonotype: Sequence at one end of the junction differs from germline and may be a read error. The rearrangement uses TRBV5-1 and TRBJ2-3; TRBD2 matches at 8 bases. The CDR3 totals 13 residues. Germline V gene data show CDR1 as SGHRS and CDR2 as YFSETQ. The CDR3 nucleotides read TGCGCCAGCAGAGCGGGAGTGACAGATATGCAGTATTTT. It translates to CASRAGVTDMQYF.

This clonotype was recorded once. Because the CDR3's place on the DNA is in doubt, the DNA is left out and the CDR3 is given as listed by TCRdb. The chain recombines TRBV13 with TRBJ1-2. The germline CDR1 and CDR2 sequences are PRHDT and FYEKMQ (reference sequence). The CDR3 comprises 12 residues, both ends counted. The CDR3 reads CARSLGYYCYTF.

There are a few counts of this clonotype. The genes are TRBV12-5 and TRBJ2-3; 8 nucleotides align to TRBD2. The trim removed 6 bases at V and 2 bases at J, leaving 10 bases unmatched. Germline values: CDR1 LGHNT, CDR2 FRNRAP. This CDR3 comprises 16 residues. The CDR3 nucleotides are TGTGCTAGTGGATCTGCCTCGGGAGGGGCCACAGATACGCAGTATTTT. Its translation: CASGSASGGATDTQYF.

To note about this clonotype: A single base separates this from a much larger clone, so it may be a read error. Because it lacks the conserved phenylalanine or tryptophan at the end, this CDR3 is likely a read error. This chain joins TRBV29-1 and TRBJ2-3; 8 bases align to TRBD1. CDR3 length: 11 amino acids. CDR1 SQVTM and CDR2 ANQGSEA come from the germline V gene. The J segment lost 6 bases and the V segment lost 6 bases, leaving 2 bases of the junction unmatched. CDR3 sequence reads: CSVGQEDTQYL. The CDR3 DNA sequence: TGCAGCGTGGGACAGGAGGATACGCAGTATTTG.

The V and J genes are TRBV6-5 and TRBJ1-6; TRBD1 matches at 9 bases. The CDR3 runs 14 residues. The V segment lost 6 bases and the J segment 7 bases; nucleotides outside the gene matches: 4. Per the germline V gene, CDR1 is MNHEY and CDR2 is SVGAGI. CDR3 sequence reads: CASRTGQGNSPLHF. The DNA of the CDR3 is TGTGCCAGCAGAACCGGACAGGGGAATTCACCCCTCCACTTT.

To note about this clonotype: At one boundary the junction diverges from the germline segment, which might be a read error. Here the CDR3 DNA reads TGTGCCAGCAGCTTAGGGAAGGGTCTGAGAGGTAATCCACCCCTCCACTTT. Residues: CASSLGKGLRGNPPLHF. The rearrangement joins TRBV11-3 to TRBJ1-6; no reliable D call. The CDR3 loop spans 17 amino acids. The germline V gene has CDR1 SGHNT and CDR2 YENEEA.

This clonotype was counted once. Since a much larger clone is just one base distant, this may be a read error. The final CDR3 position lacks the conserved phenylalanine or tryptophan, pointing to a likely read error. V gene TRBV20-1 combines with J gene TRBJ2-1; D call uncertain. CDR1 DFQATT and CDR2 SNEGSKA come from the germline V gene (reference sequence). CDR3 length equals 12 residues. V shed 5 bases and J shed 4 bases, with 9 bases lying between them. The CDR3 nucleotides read TGCAGTGCTTATGGGAAGTACAATGAGCAGTTCCTC. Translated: CSAYGKYNEQFL.

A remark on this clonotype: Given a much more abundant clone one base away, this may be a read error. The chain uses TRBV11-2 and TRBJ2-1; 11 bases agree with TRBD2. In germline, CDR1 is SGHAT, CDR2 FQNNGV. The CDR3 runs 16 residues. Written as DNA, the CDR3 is TGTGCCAGCAGCTTAGAACTAGCGGGAGTATACAATGAGCGGTTCTTC. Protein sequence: CASSLELAGVYNERFF.

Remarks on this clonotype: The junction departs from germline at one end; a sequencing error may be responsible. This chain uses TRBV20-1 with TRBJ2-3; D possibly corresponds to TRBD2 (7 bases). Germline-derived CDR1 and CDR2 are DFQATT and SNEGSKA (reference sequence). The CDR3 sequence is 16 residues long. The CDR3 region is CSARDLGRGGADMQYF. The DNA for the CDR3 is TGCAGTGCTAGAGATTTGGGTAGAGGGGGGGCAGATATGCAGTATTTT.

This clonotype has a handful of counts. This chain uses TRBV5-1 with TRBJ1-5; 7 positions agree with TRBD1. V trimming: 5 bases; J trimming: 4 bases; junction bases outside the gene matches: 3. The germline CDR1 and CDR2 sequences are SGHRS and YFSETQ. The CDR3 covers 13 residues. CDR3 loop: CASRGTENQPQHF. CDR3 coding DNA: TGCGCCAGCAGAGGGACAGAAAATCAGCCCCAGCATTTT.

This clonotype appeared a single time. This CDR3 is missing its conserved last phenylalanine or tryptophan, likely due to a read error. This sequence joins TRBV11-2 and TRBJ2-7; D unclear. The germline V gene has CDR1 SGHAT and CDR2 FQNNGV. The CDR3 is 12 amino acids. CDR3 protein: CASCLSPYEQYY. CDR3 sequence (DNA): TGTGCCAGCTGCTTAAGTCCCTACGAGCAGTACTAC.

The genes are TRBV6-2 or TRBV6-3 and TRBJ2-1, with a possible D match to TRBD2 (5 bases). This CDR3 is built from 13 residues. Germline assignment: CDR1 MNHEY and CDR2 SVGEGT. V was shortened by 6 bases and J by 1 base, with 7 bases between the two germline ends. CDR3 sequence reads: CASRPGSYNEQFF. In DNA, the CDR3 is TGTGCCAGCAGGCCGGGGTCCTACAATGAGCAGTTCTTC.

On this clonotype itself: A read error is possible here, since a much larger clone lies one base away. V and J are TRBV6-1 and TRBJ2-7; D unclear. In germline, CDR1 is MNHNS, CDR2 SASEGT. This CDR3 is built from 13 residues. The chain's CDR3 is CASTKGRSYEQHV. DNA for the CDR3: TGTGCCAGCACGAAGGGCCGGTCCTACGAGCAGCACGTC.

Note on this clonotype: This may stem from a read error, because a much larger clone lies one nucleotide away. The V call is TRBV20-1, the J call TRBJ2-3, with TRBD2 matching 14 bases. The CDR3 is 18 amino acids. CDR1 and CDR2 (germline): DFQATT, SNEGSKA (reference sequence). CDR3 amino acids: CSARDQLTSGRGTDMQYF. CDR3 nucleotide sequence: TGCAGTGCTAGAGATCAGTTGACTAGCGGGAGGGGCACAGATATGCAGTATTTT.

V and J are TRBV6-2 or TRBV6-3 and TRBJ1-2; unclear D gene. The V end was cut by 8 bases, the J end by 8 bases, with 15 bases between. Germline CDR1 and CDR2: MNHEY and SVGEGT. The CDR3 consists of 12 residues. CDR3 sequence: CASGEAYGGYTF. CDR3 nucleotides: TGTGCCAGCGGGGAGGCCTATGGAGGCTACACCTTC.

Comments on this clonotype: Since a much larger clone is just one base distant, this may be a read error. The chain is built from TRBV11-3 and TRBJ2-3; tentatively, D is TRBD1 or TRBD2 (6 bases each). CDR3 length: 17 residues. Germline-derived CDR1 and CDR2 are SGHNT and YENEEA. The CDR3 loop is CTSSLWRGVGGEDTQYF. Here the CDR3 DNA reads TGTACCAGCAGCTTATGGAGAGGGGTGGGGGGCGAAGATACGCAGTATTTT.

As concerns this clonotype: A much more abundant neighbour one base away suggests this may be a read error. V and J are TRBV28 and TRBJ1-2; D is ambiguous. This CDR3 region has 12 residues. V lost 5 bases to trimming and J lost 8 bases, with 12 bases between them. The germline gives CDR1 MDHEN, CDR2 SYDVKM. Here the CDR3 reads CASSRTLQGYTF. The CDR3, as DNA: TGTGCCAGCAGTCGAACGTTACAAGGCTACACCTTC.

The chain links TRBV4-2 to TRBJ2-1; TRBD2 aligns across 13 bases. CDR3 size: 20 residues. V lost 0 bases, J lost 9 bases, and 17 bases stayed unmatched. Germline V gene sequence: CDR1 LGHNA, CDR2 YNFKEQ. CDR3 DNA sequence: TGTGCCAGCAGCCAAGACCCTGGGACTAGCGGGAAGGCCCTCCACATTGAGCAGTTCTTC. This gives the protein CASSQDPGTSGKALHIEQFF.

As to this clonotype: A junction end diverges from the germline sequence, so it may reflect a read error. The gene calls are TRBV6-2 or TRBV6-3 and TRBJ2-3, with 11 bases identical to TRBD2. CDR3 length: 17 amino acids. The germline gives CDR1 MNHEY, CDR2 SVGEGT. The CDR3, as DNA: TGTGCCGGCAGTTACTCACCTAGCGGGAGGTCTGGAGATACGCAGTATTTT. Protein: CAGSYSPSGRSGDTQYF.

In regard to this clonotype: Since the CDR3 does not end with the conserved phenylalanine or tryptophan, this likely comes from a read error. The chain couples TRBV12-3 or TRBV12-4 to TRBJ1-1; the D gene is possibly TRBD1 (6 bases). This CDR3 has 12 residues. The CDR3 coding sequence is TGTGTCAGCAGTTTAGGGGCAGGGGCAGCTTTCTTA. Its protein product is CVSSLGAGAAFL.

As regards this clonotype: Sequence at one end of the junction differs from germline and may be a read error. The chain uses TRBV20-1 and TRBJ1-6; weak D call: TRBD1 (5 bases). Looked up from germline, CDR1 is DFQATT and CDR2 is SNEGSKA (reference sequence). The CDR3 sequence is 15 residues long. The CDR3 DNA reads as TGCAGTGCTCAAGATAGGCAGCTGCGGGGGTTACCCCTACACTTT. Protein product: CSAQDRQLRGLPLHF.

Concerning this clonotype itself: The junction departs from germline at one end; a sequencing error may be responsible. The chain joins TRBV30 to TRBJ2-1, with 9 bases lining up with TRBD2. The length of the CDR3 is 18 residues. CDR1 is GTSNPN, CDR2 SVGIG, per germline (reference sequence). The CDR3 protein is CAWSLLTQAGGHMNEEFF. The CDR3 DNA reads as TGTGCCTGGAGTCTACTTACCCAAGCGGGAGGACATATGAATGAGGAGTTCTTC.

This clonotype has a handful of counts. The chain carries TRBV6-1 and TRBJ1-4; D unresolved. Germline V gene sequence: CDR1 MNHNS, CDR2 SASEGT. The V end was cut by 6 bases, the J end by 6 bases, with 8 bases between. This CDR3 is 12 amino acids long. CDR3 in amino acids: CASRPRHEKLFF. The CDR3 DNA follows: TGTGCCAGCAGGCCTCGCCATGAAAAACTGTTTTTT.

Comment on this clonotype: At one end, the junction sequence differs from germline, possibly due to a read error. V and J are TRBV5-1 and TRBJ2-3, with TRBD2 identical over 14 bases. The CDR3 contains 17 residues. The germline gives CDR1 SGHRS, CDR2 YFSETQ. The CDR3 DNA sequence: TGCGCCAACAGCGGGGGACTAGCGGGAGTCATCGCAGATACGCAGTATTTT. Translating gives CANSGGLAGVIADTQYF.

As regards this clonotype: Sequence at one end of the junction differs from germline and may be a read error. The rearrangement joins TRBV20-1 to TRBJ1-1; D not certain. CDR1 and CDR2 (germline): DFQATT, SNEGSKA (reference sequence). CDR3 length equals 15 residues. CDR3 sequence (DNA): TGCAGTGCCGCCCCATATAGGGCGATGAACAATGAAGCTTTCTTT. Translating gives CSAAPYRAMNNEAFF.

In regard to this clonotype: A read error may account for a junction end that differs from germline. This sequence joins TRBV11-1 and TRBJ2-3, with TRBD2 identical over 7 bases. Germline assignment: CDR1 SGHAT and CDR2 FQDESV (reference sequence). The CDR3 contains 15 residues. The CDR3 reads CASSFSGYCTDTQYF. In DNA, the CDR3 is TGTGCCAGTAGCTTTAGCGGGTATTGCACAGATACGCAGTATTTT.

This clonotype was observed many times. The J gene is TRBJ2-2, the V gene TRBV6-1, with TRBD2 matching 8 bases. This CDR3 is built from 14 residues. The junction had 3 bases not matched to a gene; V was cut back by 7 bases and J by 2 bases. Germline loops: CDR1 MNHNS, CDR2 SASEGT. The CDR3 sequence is CASKTSANTGELFF. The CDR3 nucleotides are TGTGCCAGCAAGACTAGCGCAAACACCGGGGAGCTGTTTTTT.

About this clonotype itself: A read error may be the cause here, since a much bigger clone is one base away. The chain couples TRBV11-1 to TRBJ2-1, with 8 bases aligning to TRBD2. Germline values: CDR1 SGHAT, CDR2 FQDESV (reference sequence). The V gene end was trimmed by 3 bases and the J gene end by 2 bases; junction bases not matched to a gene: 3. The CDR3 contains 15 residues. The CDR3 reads CASSFTSGPYNEQFF. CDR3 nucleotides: TGTGCCAGCAGCTTTACTAGCGGTCCCTACAATGAGCAGTTCTTC.

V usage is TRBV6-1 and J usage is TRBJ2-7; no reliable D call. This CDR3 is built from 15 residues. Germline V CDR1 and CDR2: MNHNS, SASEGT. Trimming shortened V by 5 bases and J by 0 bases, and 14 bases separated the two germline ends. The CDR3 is CASSPKPDDSYEQYV. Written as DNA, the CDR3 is TGTGCCAGCAGTCCCAAACCGGACGACTCCTACGAGCAGTACGTC.